These 12 T cell receptor beta chains originate from one sample sequenced in a study of blood T cell repertoires in COVID-19 (dated by TCRdb to the early 2020s). The library was generated by the immunoSEQ multiplex PCR assay. TCRdb retrieved this table from immuneACCESS and kept in-frame rearrangements only. Not all clones are present; in checked studies, unresolved V genes account for under half, and no reason is known for the remainder. Within this sample are tens of thousands of clones, with approximately 90% of them counted one time only. Together, the top ten hold approximately 2.2% of the sample. The sequenced sample consisted of peripheral blood. These receptors all stem from a human donor with active COVID-19. The donor label of this sample is uncertain.

This clone was observed a handful of times. The chain employs TRBV24-1 and TRBJ2-2; 11 bases match TRBD2. Germline loops: CDR1 KGHDR, CDR2 SFDVKD. J was trimmed by 3 bases and V by 4 bases; bases with no gene match: 3. This CDR3 comprises 16 residues. The CDR3 sequence is CATSETSGADTGELFF. CDR3 coding DNA: TGTGCCACCAGTGAGACTAGCGGGGCCGACACCGGGGAGCTGTTTTTT.

J is TRBJ1-2 and V is TRBV28; D not resolved. This CDR3 is 16 amino acids long. V was cut by 2 bases and J by 0 bases, with 13 bases left in between. Looked up from germline, CDR1 is MDHEN and CDR2 is SYDVKM. The CDR3 bases are TGTGCCAGCAGTTTAGGGGAGGCCTCCGCTAACTATGGCTACACCTTC. Its protein product is CASSLGEASANYGYTF.

The V call is TRBV19, the J call TRBJ1-5; possibly TRBD1 for D (5 bases). Germline loops: CDR1 LNHDA, CDR2 SQIVND (reference sequence). The V end lost 7 bases, the J end lost 4 bases, and 11 bases lay between the germline ends. This CDR3 region has 13 residues. In DNA, the CDR3 is TGTGCCAGTACAAGGGGCCAGAATCAGCCCCAGCATTTT. It translates to CASTRGQNQPQHF. Based on the CDR3 plus reference TRBV19 and TRBJ1-5, the full variable domain is DGGITQSPKYLFRKEGQNVTLSCEQNLNHDAMYWYRQDPGQGLRLIYYSQIVNDFQKGDIAEGYSVSREKKESFPLTVTSAQKNPTAFYLCASTRGQNQPQHFGDGTRLSIL.

This chain links TRBV2 with TRBJ2-2, with 7 bases matching TRBD2. Germline V CDR1 and CDR2: SNHLY, FYNNEI. This CDR3 contains 16 residues. Trimming took 1 base from V and 0 from J; bases not matched to a gene: 2. CDR3 loop: CASSEEAGANTGELFF. The DNA of the CDR3 is TGTGCCAGCAGTGAAGAGGCGGGGGCGAACACCGGGGAGCTGTTTTTT. Variable domain in full (rest from reference TRBV2 and TRBJ2-2): EPEVTQTPSHQVTQMGQEVILRCVPISNHLYFYWYRQILGQKVEFLVSFYNNEISEKSEIFDDQFSVERPDGSNFTLKIRSTKLEDSAMYFCASSEEAGANTGELFFGEGSRLTVL.

The CDR3 nucleotides are TGTGCCAGCAGCCCCCACCCTGACAGAATGAGAATAAAGTTGAACACTGAAGCTTTCTTT. It encodes CASSPHPDRMRIKLNTEAFF. This chain links TRBV9 with TRBJ1-1, with D possibly being TRBD1 (5 bases). The germline V gene encodes CDR1 SGDLS and CDR2 YYNGEE. The CDR3 loop spans 20 amino acids. The V and J ends lost 4 bases and 0 bases respectively, with 28 bases between them.

Concerning this clone itself: The same CDR3 also results from other DNA sequences found in this sample. J is TRBJ1-1 and V is TRBV27; D is ambiguous. Per the germline V gene, CDR1 is MNHEY and CDR2 is SMNVEV (reference sequence). The CDR3 extends over 12 amino acids. V lost 5 bases and J 1 base, leaving 5 bases between the germline ends. The CDR3 reads CASSTGNTEAFF. The CDR3 coding sequence is TGTGCCAGCAGTACTGGGAACACTGAAGCTTTCTTT.

The chain employs TRBV5-1 and TRBJ2-2, with D possibly being TRBD2 (6 bases). V lost 4 bases, J lost 3 bases, and 10 bases lay in between. Germline CDR1 and CDR2: SGHRS and YFSETQ. This CDR3 contains 14 residues. The CDR3 loop is CASSHGTYTGELFF. As DNA, the CDR3 is TGCGCCAGCAGCCACGGGACTTACACCGGGGAGCTGTTTTTT.

CDR3 region: CASSFGERDTQYF. The CDR3 DNA reads TGTGCCAGCAGCTTCGGGGAAAGAGATACGCAGTATTTT. The chain couples TRBV7-9 to TRBJ2-3; perhaps TRBD2 as D (5 bases). This CDR3 spans 13 amino acids. Germline V lookup: CDR1 SEHNR, CDR2 FQNEAQ (reference sequence). V lost 3 bases, J lost 5 bases, and 9 bases lay in between.

The J gene is TRBJ1-2, the V gene TRBV4-2, with D tentatively TRBD1 (5 bases). Germline V CDR1 and CDR2: LGHNA, YNFKEQ. The CDR3 runs to 14 residues. Trimming pared 4 bases from V and 2 bases from J, leaving 11 bases between. CDR3: CASSPPTANYGYTF. DNA for the CDR3: TGTGCCAGCAGCCCCCCGACAGCGAACTATGGCTACACCTTC.

V usage is TRBV11-2 and J usage is TRBJ1-2, with 8 nucleotides matching TRBD1. The length of the CDR3 is 20 residues. V was pared by 0 bases and J by 6 bases, with 21 bases of the junction left unmatched. From germline, CDR1 is SGHAT and CDR2 FQNNGV. The CDR3: CASSLDARRGRGSPQDGYTF. CDR3 DNA: TGTGCCAGCAGCTTAGACGCCCGCAGGGGGCGAGGTTCCCCTCAGGATGGCTACACCTTC.

The chain employs TRBV27 and TRBJ2-7; TRBD1 is a possible D gene (6 bases). The germline CDR1 and CDR2 sequences are MNHEY and SMNVEV (reference sequence). The CDR3 runs to 14 residues. Trimming took 10 bases from V and 2 from J, leaving 18 bases between them. The CDR3 region is CATRPRTDTYEQYF. CDR3 DNA: TGTGCCACCCGCCCCCGGACAGATACCTACGAGCAGTACTTC.

The chain is built from TRBV5-6 and TRBJ1-2, with D perhaps TRBD1 (6 bases). From germline, CDR1 is SGHDT and CDR2 YYEEEE. The CDR3 is 14 amino acids. V was clipped by 4 bases and J by 0 bases, with 10 bases between them. The DNA for the CDR3 is TGTGCCAGCAGCCAGGGGACGGCTAACTATGGCTACACCTTC. Translated, it gives CASSQGTANYGYTF.